This T cell receptor (beta chain) was obtained from a study of cytomegalovirus exposure and HLA in healthy donors. In the study overall: Of all 360 or so donors who were genotyped, roughly 81% belonged to the Caucasian-associated ancestry cluster.

Germline lookup yields CDR1 SGHVS and CDR2 FQNEAQ. J gave up 8 bases and V 9 bases, and 12 bases lay outside the gene matches. This CDR3 has 14 residues. In the case of this clone: Its antigen is unknown.

Findings of the study overall: Testing in vitro showed three CMV-associated chains specific for CMV antigens.

PCR primers comprised 60 Vbeta and 13 Jbeta primers. Produced via immunoSEQ multiplex PCR; TCRdb's table is partial and in-frame only. The sample holds 100,000 to 120,000 clones, around 83% seen once. Material: PBMCs. The chain uses TRBV7-8 and TRBJ2-1; 8 bases agree with TRBD2. The clonotype was recovered from a woman aged 60-70 years in good health and CMV-seropositive. CDR3 region: CASRLAGGGYEQFF. The CDR3 nucleotides are TGTGCCAGTAGACTGGCGGGGGGTGGCTATGAGCAGTTCTTC.